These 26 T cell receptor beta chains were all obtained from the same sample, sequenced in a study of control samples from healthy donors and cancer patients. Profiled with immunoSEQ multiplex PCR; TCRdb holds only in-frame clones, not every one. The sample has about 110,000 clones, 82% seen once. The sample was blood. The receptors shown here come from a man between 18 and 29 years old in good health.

This CDR3 is CASSYFSGRQETQYF. Here the CDR3 DNA reads TGTGCCAGCAGTTACTTTAGCGGAAGGCAAGAGACCCAGTACTTC. The chain is built from TRBV6-5 and TRBJ2-5, with a possible D match to TRBD2 (6 bases). The CDR3 is 15 residues long. Germline V CDR1 and CDR2: MNHEY, SVGAGI. V shed 1 base and J shed 2 bases, with 11 bases lying between them.

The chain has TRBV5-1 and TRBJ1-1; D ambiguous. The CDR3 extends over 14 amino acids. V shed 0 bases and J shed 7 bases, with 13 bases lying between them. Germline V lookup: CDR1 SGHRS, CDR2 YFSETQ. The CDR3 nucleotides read TGCGCCAGCAGCTTGGCCGTAGGAAGAGGTGAAGCTTTCTTT. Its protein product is CASSLAVGRGEAFF.

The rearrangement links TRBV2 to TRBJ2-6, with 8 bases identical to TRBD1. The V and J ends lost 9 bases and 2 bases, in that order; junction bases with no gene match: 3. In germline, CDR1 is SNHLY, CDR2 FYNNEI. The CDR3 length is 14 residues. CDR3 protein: CASTDRAGANVLTF. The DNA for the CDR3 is TGTGCCAGTACGGACAGGGCTGGGGCCAACGTCCTGACTTTC. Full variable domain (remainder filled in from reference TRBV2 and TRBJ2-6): EPEVTQTPSHQVTQMGQEVILRCVPISNHLYFYWYRQILGQKVEFLVSFYNNEISEKSEIFDDQFSVERPDGSNFTLKIRSTKLEDSAMYFCASTDRAGANVLTFGAGSRLTVL.

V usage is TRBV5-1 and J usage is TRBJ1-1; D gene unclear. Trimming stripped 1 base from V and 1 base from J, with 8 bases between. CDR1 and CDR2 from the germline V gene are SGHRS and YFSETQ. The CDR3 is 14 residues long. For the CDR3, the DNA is TGCGCCAGCAGCTTGTTGACTGCGAACACTGAAGCTTTCTTT. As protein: CASSLLTANTEAFF.

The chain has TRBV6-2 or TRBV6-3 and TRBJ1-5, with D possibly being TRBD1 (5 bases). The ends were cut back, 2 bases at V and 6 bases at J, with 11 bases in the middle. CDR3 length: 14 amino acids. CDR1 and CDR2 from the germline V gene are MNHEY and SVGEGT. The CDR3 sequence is CASSYGGTGQPQHF. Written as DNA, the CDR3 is TGTGCCAGCAGTTACGGGGGTACGGGTCAGCCCCAGCATTTT.

Written as DNA, the CDR3 is TGTGCCAGCGGTACGGGGGGCGATAGCAATCAGCCCCAGCATTTT. Translated, it gives CASGTGGDSNQPQHF. The chain links TRBV12-1 to TRBJ1-5. TRBV12-1 is assigned pseudogene status. This CDR3 is 15 amino acids long.

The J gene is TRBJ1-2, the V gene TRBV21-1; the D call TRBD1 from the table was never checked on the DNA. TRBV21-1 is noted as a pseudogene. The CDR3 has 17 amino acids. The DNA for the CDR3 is TGTGCCAGCAGCAAAGCGATGCGGGACAGGGGGCCCTATGGCTACACCTTC. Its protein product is CASSKAMRDRGPYGYTF.

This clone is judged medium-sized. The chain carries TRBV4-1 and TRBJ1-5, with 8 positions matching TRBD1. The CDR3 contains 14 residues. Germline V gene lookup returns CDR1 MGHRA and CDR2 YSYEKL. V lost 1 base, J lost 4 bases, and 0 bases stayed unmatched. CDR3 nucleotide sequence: TGCGCCAGCAGCCAAGGGACAGGGAATCAGCCCCAGCATTTT. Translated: CASSQGTGNQPQHF.

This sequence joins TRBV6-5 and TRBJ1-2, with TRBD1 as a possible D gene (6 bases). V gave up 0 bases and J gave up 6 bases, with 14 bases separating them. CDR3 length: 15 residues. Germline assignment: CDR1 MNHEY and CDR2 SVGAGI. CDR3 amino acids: CASSYSIGQGNGYTF. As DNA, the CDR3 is TGTGCCAGCAGTTACTCGATAGGGCAGGGGAATGGCTACACCTTC.

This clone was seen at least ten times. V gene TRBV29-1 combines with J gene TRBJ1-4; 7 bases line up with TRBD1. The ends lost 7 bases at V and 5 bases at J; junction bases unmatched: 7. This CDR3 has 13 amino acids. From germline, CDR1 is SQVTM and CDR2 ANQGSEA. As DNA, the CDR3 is TGCAGCGCCCGACAGGGCGGGAATGAAAAACTGTTTTTT. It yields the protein CSARQGGNEKLFF.

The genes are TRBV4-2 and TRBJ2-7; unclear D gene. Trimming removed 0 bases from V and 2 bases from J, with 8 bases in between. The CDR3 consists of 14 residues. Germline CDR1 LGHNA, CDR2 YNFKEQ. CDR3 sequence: CASSQDPGAYEQYF. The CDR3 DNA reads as TGTGCCAGCAGCCAAGATCCGGGTGCCTACGAGCAGTACTTC.

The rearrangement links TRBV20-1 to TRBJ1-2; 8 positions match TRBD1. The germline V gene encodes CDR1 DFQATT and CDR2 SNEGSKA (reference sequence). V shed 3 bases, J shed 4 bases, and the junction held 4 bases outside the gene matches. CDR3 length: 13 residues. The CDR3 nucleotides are TGCAGTGCTAGTGGGGGGACAGGCTATGGCTACACCTTC. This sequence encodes CSASGGTGYGYTF.

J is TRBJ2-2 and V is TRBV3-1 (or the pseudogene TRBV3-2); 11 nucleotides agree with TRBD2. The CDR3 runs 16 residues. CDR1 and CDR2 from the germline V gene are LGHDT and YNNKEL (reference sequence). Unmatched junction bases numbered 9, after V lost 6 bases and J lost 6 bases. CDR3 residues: CASRRNSGGGAGELFF. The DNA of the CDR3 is TGTGCCAGCAGGCGGAATAGCGGGGGGGGCGCCGGGGAGCTGTTTTTT.

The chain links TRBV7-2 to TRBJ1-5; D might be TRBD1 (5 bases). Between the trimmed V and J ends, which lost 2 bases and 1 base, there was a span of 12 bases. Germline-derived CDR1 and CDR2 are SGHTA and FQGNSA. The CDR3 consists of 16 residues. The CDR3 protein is CASSLRSGQSNQPQHF. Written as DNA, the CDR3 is TGTGCCAGCAGCTTAAGGTCGGGGCAGAGCAATCAGCCCCAGCATTTT.

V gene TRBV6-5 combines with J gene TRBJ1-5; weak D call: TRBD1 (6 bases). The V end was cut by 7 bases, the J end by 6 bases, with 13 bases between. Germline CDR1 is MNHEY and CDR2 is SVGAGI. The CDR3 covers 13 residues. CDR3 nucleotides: TGTGCCAGCAAATCAGGGGTAAGTCAGCCCCAGCATTTT. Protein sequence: CASKSGVSQPQHF.

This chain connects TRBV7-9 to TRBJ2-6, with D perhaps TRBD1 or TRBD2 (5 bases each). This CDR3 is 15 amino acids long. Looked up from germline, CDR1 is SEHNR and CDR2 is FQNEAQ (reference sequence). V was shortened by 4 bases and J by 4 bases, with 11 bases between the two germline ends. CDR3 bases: TGTGCCAGCAGCTCTTGGGGGTTGGGGGCCAACGTCCTGACTTTC. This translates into CASSSWGLGANVLTF. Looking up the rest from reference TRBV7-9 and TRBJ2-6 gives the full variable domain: DTGVSQNPRHKITKRGQNVTFRCDPISEHNRLYWYRQTLGQGPEFLTYFQNEAQLEKSRLLSDRFSAERPKGSFSTLEIQRTEQGDSAMYLCASSSWGLGANVLTFGAGSRLTVL.

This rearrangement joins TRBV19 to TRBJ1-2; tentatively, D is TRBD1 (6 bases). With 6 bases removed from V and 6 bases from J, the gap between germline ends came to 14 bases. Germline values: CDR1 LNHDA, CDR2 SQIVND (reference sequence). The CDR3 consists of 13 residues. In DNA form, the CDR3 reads TGTGCCAGTAGAATCAGGGGAACGGATGGCTACACCTTC. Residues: CASRIRGTDGYTF.

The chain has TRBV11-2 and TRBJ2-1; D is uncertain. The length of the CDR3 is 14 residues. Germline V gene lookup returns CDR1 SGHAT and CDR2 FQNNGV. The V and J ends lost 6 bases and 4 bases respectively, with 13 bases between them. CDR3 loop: CASSPRIMYNEQFF. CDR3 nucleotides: TGTGCCAGCAGTCCCAGGATTATGTACAATGAGCAGTTCTTC.

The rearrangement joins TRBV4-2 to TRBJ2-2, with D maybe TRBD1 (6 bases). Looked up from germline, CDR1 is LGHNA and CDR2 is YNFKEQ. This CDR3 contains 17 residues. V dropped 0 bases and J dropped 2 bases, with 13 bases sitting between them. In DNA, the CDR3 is TGTGCCAGCAGCCAAGACTCGACAGGAGTCAACACCGGGGAGCTGTTTTTT. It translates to CASSQDSTGVNTGELFF.

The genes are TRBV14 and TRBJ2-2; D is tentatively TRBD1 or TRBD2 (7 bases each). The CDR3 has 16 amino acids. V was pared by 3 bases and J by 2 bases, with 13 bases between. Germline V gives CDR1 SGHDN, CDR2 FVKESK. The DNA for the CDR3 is TGTGCCAGCAGCCACAGGGGGGGATTTAACACCGGGGAGCTGTTTTTT. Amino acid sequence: CASSHRGGFNTGELFF. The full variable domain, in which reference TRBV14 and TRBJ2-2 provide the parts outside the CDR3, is EAGVTQFPSHSVIEKGQTVTLRCDPISGHDNLYWYRRVMGKEIKFLLHFVKESKQDESGMPNNRFLAERTGGTYSTLKVQPAELEDSGVYFCASSHRGGFNTGELFFGEGSRLTVL.

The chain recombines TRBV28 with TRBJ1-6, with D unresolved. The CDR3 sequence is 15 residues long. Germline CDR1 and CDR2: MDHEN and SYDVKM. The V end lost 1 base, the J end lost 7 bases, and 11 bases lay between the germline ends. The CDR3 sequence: CASSLFKISNSPLHF. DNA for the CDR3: TGTGCCAGCAGTTTATTCAAGATATCAAATTCACCCCTCCACTTT.

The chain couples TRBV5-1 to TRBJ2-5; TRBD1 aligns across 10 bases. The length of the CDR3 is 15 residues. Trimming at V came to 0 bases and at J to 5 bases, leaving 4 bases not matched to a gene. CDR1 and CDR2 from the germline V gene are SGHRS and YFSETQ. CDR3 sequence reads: CASSLGQGARETQYF. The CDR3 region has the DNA TGCGCCAGCAGCTTGGGACAGGGGGCCCGGGAGACCCAGTACTTC. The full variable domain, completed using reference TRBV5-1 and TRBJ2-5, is KAGVTQTPRYLIKTRGQQVTLSCSPISGHRSVSWYQQTPGQGLQFLFEYFSETQRNKGNFPGRFSGRQFSNSRSEMNVSTLELGDSALYLCASSLGQGARETQYFGPGTRLLVL.

The CDR3 reads CASSYSSGTIESETEAFF. The DNA for the CDR3 is TGTGCCAGCAGTTACTCGTCCGGGACAATAGAATCGGAGACTGAAGCTTTCTTT. The rearrangement links TRBV6-2 or TRBV6-3 to TRBJ1-1; tentative D call: TRBD1 (6 bases). V lost 0 bases, J lost 5 bases, and 22 bases lay in between. Germline V lookup: CDR1 MNHEY, CDR2 SVGEGT. This CDR3 is 18 amino acids long.

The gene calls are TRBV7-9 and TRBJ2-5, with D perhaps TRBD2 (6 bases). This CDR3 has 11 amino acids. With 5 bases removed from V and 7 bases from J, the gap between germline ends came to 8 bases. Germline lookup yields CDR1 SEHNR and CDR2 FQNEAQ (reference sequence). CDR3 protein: CASSLGGTQYF. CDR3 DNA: TGTGCCAGCAGCCTCGGGGGGACCCAGTACTTC.

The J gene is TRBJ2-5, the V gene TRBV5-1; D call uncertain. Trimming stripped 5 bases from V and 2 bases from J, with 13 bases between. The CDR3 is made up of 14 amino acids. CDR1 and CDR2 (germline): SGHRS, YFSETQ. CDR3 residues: CASSKTYPQETQYF. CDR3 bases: TGCGCCAGCAGTAAAACTTACCCTCAAGAGACCCAGTACTTC. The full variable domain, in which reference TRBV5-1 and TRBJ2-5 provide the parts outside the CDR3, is KAGVTQTPRYLIKTRGQQVTLSCSPISGHRSVSWYQQTPGQGLQFLFEYFSETQRNKGNFPGRFSGRQFSNSRSEMNVSTLELGDSALYLCASSKTYPQETQYFGPGTRLLVL.

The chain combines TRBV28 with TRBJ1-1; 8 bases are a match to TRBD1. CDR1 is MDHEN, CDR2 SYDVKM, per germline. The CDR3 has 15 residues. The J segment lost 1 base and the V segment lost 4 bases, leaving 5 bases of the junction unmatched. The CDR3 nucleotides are TGTGCCAGCAGTTCGGCAGGGGGCCCGAACACTGAAGCTTTCTTT. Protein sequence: CASSSAGGPNTEAFF. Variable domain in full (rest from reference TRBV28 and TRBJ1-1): DVKVTQSSRYLVKRTGEKVFLECVQDMDHENMFWYRQDPGLGLRLIYFSYDVKMKEKGDIPEGYSVSREKKERFSLILESASTNQTSMYLCASSSAGGPNTEAFFGQGTRLTVV.